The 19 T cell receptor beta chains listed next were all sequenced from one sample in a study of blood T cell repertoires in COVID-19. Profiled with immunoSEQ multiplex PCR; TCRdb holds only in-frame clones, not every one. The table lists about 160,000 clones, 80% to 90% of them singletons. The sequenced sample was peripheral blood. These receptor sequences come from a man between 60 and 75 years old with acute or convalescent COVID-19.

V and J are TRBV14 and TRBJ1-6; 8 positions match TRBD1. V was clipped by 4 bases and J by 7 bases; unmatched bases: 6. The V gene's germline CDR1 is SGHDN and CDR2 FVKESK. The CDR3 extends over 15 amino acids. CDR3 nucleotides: TGTGCCAGCAGCCTAGGGACAGGTGGGAATTCACCCCTCCACTTT. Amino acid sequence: CASSLGTGGNSPLHF.

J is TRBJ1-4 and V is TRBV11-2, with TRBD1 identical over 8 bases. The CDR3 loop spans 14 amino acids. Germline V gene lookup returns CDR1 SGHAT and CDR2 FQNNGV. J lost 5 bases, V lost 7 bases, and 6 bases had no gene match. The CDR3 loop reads CASTLRTGNEKLFF. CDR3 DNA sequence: TGTGCCAGCACTTTGAGGACAGGGAATGAAAAACTGTTTTTT.

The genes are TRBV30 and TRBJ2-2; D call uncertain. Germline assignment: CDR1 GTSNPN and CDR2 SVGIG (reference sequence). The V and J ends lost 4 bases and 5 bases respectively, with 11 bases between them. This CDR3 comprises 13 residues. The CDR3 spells CAWTRPVTGELFF. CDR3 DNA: TGTGCCTGGACCCGCCCGGTGACCGGGGAGCTGTTTTTT. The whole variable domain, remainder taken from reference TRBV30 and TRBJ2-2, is SQTIHQWPATLVQPVGSPLSLECTVEGTSNPNLYWYRQAAGRGLQLLFYSVGIGQISSEVPQNLSASRPQDRQFILSSKKLLLSDSGFYLCAWTRPVTGELFFGEGSRLTVL.

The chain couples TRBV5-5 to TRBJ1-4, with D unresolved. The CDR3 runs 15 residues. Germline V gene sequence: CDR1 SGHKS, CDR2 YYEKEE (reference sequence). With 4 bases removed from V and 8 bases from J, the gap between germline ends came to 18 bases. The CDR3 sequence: CASSLTPGGVEKLFF. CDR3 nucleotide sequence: TGTGCCAGCAGCCTGACCCCCGGCGGGGTAGAAAAACTGTTTTTT.

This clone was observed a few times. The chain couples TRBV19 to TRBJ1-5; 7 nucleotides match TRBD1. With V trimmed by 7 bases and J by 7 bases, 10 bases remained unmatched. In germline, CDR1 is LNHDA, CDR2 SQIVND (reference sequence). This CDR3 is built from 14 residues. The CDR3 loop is CASNPRQGPQPQHF. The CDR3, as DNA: TGTGCCAGTAACCCAAGACAGGGACCCCAGCCCCAGCATTTT. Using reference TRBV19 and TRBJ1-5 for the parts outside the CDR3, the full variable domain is DGGITQSPKYLFRKEGQNVTLSCEQNLNHDAMYWYRQDPGQGLRLIYYSQIVNDFQKGDIAEGYSVSREKKESFPLTVTSAQKNPTAFYLCASNPRQGPQPQHFGDGTRLSIL.

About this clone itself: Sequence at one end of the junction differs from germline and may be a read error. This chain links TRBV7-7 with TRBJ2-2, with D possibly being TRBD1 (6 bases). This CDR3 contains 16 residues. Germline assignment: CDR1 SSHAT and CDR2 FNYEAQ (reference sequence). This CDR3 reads CASSLGTIVNTGELFF. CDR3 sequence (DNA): TGTGCTAGCAGCTTGGGGACAATCGTGAACACCGGGGAGCTGTTTTTT.

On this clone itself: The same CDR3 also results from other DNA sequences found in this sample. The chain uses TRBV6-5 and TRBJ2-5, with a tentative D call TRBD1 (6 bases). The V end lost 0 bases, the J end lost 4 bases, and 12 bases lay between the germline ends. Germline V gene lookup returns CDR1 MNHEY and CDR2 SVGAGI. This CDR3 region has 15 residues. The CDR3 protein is CASSYSGQSGETQYF. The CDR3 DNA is TGTGCCAGCAGTTACTCCGGACAGTCCGGAGAGACCCAGTACTTC.

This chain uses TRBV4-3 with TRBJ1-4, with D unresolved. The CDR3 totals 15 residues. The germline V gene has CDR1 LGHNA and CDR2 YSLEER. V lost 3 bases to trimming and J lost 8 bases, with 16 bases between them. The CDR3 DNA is TGCGCCAGCAGCCAGAGGACTGGGGAGAAAGAAAAACTGTTTTTT. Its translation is CASSQRTGEKEKLFF.

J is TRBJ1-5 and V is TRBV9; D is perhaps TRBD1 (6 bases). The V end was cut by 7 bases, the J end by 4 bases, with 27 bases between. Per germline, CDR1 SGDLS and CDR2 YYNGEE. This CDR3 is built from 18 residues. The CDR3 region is CASDYISPKQGRNQPQHF. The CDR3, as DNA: TGTGCCAGCGATTATATCTCGCCAAAACAGGGACGAAATCAGCCCCAGCATTTT.

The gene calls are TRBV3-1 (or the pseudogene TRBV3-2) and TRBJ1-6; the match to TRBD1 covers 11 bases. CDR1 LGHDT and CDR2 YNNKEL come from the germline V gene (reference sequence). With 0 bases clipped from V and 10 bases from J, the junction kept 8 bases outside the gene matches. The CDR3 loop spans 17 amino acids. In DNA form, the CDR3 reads TGTGCCAGCAGCCAAGAACGGGGGACAGGGGGACGATCACCCCTCCACTTT. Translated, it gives CASSQERGTGGRSPLHF.

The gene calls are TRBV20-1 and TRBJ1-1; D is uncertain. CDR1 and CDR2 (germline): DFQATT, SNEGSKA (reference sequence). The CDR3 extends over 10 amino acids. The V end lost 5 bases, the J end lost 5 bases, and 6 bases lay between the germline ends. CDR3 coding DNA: TGCAGTGCTGGGGAGACTGAAGCTTTCTTT. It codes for CSAGETEAFF.

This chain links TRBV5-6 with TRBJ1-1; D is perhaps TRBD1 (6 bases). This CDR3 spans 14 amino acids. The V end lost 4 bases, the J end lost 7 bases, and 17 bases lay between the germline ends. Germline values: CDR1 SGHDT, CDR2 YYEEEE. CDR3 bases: TGTGCCAGCAGCCTGGTGGGGGTCAGGGGTGAAGCTTTCTTT. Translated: CASSLVGVRGEAFF.

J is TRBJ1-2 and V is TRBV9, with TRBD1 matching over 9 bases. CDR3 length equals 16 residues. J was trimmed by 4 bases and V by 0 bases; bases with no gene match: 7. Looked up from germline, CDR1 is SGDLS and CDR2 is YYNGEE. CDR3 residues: CASSVGATGGTYGYTF. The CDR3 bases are TGTGCCAGCAGCGTAGGTGCCACAGGGGGCACCTATGGCTACACCTTC.

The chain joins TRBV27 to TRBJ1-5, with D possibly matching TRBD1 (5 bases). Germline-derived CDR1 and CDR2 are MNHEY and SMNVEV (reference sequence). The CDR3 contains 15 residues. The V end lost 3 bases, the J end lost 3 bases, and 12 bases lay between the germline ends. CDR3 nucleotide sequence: TGTGCCAGCAGTTTCAGGGTTGGGAACAATCAGCCCCAGCATTTT. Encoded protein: CASSFRVGNNQPQHF.

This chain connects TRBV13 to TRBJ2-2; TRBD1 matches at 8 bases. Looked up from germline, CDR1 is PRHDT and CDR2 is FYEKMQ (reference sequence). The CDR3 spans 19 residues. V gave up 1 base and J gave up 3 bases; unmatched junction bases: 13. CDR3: CASSLETPSRGQYTGELFF. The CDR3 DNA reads TGTGCCAGCAGCTTAGAGACCCCTAGCAGGGGGCAGTACACCGGGGAGCTGTTTTTT.

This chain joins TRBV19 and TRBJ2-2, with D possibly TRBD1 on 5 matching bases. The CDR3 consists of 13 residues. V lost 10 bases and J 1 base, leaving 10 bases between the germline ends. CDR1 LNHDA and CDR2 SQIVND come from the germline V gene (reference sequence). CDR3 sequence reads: CATNQGNTGELFF. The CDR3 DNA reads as TGTGCCACCAACCAGGGGAACACCGGGGAGCTGTTTTTT.

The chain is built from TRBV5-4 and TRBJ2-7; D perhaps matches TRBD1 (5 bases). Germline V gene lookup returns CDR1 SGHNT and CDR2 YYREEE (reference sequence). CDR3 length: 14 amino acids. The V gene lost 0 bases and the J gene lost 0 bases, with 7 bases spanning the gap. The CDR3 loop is CASSLDRYSYEQYF. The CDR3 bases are TGTGCCAGCAGCTTGGACAGGTACTCCTACGAGCAGTACTTC. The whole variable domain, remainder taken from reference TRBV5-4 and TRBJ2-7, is ETGVTQSPTHLIKTRGQQVTLRCSSQSGHNTVSWYQQALGQGPQFIFQYYREEENGRGNFPPRFSGLQFPNYSSELNVNALELDDSALYLCASSLDRYSYEQYFGPGTRLTVT.

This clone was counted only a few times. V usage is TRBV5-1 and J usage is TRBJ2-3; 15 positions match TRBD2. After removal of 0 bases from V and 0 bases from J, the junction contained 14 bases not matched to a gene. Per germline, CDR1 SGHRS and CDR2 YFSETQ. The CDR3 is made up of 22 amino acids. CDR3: CASSLGSPLGLAGGASTDTQYF. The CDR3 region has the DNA TGCGCCAGCAGCTTGGGTTCCCCCTTGGGACTAGCGGGGGGAGCTAGCACAGATACGCAGTATTTT.

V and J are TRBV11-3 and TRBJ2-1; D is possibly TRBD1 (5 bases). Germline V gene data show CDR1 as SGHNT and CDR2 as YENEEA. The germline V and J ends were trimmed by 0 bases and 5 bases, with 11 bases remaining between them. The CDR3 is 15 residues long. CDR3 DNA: TGTGCCAGCAGCTTAGATGGGGCAGTTAACAATGAGCAGTTCTTC. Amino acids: CASSLDGAVNNEQFF.